Shown below are 18 T cell receptor beta chains from a single sample sequenced in a study of blood T cell repertoires in COVID-19. Produced via immunoSEQ multiplex PCR; TCRdb's table is partial and in-frame only. The table shows under 300,000 clones, with roughly 84% occurring only once. Material for sequencing was peripheral blood. The receptors derive from a woman aged 40 to 55 who had recovered from COVID-19.

This chain connects TRBV27 to TRBJ2-7; D unresolved. Germline loops: CDR1 MNHEY, CDR2 SMNVEV (reference sequence). V dropped 4 bases and J dropped 2 bases, with 15 bases sitting between them. There are 15 residues in the CDR3. The CDR3 DNA is TGTGCCAGCAGTTCTAGAGGTAACGGTGCCTACGAGCAGTACTTC. Amino acids: CASSSRGNGAYEQYF.

The V and J genes are TRBV28 and TRBJ2-7; D not certain. The CDR3 is 13 amino acids. Germline CDR1 and CDR2: MDHEN and SYDVKM. V was pared by 3 bases and J by 5 bases, with 11 bases between. DNA for the CDR3: TGTGCCAGCAGTTTCCCTGCAGTAAACGAGCAGTACTTC. Protein sequence: CASSFPAVNEQYF.

The chain carries TRBV7-3 and TRBJ1-1, with D possibly TRBD1 on 6 matching bases. Germline CDR1 is SGHTA and CDR2 is FQGTGA. CDR3 length equals 17 residues. Trimming pared 2 bases from V and 3 bases from J, leaving 19 bases between. The CDR3 DNA is TGTGCCAGCAGCTTATCCGGGACGGGGGGCCTTTACACTGAAGCTTTCTTT. Protein sequence: CASSLSGTGGLYTEAFF. Based on the CDR3 plus reference TRBV7-3 and TRBJ1-1, the full variable domain is GAGVSQTPSNKVTEKGKYVELRCDPISGHTALYWYRQSLGQGPEFLIYFQGTGAADDSGLPNDRFFAVRPEGSVSTLKIQRTERGDSAVYLCASSLSGTGGLYTEAFFGQGTRLTVV.

This chain uses TRBV5-1 with TRBJ1-6; D is uncertain. The CDR3 is 13 amino acids. Trimming removed 0 bases at V and 6 bases at J, with 4 bases between. Germline values: CDR1 SGHRS, CDR2 YFSETQ. CDR3 sequence reads: CASSLASNSPLHF. The CDR3 nucleotides are TGCGCCAGCAGCTTGGCTAGTAATTCACCCCTCCACTTT.

This chain links TRBV30 with TRBJ1-1; D gene ambiguous. From germline, CDR1 is GTSNPN and CDR2 SVGIG (reference sequence). The CDR3 has 13 residues. The ends were cut back, 0 bases at V and 1 base at J, with 6 bases in the middle. The CDR3 loop reads CAWSVGRNTEAFF. The CDR3 nucleotides read TGTGCCTGGAGTGTGGGGAGGAACACTGAAGCTTTCTTT.

This clone has just one count. In DNA form, the CDR3 reads TGTGCCTGGACTAATCAACGGTCCACAGGCCGGAACACTGAAGCTTTCTTT. This encodes CAWTNQRSTGRNTEAFF. The genes are TRBV30 and TRBJ1-1; tentatively, D is TRBD1 (5 bases). V lost 4 bases and J lost 1, with 22 bases in between. The germline CDR1 and CDR2 sequences are GTSNPN and SVGIG (reference sequence). The CDR3 consists of 17 residues.

The chain links TRBV12-3 or TRBV12-4 to TRBJ1-2; a possible D gene is TRBD1 (5 bases). The germline V and J ends were trimmed by 5 bases and 7 bases, with 11 bases remaining between them. CDR3 length: 12 residues. This chain's CDR3 is CASSLQGFGYTF. CDR3 nucleotide sequence: TGTGCCAGCAGTCTCCAGGGATTTGGCTACACCTTC.

The V gene is TRBV20-1, the J gene TRBJ2-7; D is uncertain. V lost 6 bases and J lost 7, with 13 bases in between. This CDR3 has 11 amino acids. Germline V CDR1 and CDR2: DFQATT, SNEGSKA (reference sequence). CDR3 in DNA: TGCAGTGCCGTAGGCTACGGGGAGCAGTACTTC. This codes for CSAVGYGEQYF.

The rearrangement uses TRBV6-5 and TRBJ1-2; the match to TRBD1 covers 7 bases. V gave up 7 bases and J gave up 5 bases; unmatched junction bases: 4. This CDR3 has 12 residues. The germline gives CDR1 MNHEY, CDR2 SVGAGI. CDR3 sequence reads: CASTMTGYGYTF. The CDR3 DNA reads as TGTGCCAGCACCATGACAGGGTATGGCTACACCTTC.

This chain's CDR3 is CASSRSEKLFF. The CDR3 DNA follows: TGTGCCAGCAGCCGCAGTGAAAAACTGTTTTTT. The rearrangement links TRBV7-9 to TRBJ1-4, with unresolved D. The CDR3 runs to 11 residues. The ends were cut back, 5 bases at V and 7 bases at J, with 5 bases in the middle. Germline CDR1 reads SEHNR; CDR2 reads FQNEAQ (reference sequence). Combining the CDR3 with reference TRBV7-9 and TRBJ1-4 gives the whole variable domain DTGVSQNPRHKITKRGQNVTFRCDPISEHNRLYWYRQTLGQGPEFLTYFQNEAQLEKSRLLSDRFSAERPKGSFSTLEIQRTEQGDSAMYLCASSRSEKLFFGSGTQLSVL.

This rearrangement joins TRBV28 to TRBJ1-5; 7 bases align to TRBD1. The CDR3 loop spans 14 amino acids. After removal of 8 bases from V and 3 bases from J, the junction contained 7 bases not matched to a gene. Germline V gene sequence: CDR1 MDHEN, CDR2 SYDVKM. CDR3: CASQDREPNQPQHF. The DNA of the CDR3 is TGTGCCAGCCAAGACAGGGAACCCAATCAGCCCCAGCATTTT.

CDR3 DNA: TGTGCCAGCAGCGGCCGGGGGGGATCCTCCTACGAGCAGTACTTC. This sequence encodes CASSGRGGSSYEQYF. The chain joins TRBV7-9 to TRBJ2-7; 8 positions agree with TRBD2. The CDR3 extends over 15 amino acids. Germline CDR1 reads SEHNR; CDR2 reads FQNEAQ (reference sequence). J gave up 0 bases and V 5 bases, and 6 bases lay outside the gene matches.

V usage is TRBV5-4 and J usage is TRBJ2-7, with a weak D call TRBD1 (6 bases). From germline, CDR1 is SGHNT and CDR2 YYREEE (reference sequence). V gave up 4 bases and J gave up 6 bases, with 17 bases separating them. This CDR3 is 14 amino acids long. The CDR3 reads CASSLGSDRFEQYF. In nucleotides, the CDR3 is TGTGCCAGCAGCCTAGGCTCGGACAGATTCGAGCAGTACTTC.

The chain has TRBV29-1 and TRBJ2-7, with D tentatively TRBD2 (7 bases). The V gene's germline CDR1 is SQVTM and CDR2 ANQGSEA. CDR3 length equals 12 residues. V gave up 1 base and J gave up 7 bases, with 11 bases separating them. CDR3 bases: TGCAGCGTTGAAGTGGGGGGGCTAGAGCAGTACTTC. It yields the protein CSVEVGGLEQYF.

The genes are TRBV25-1 and TRBJ2-3; tentatively, D is TRBD1 (6 bases). The V end was cut by 2 bases, the J end by 1 base, with 10 bases between. Germline V gene sequence: CDR1 MGHDK, CDR2 SYGVNS. The CDR3 is made up of 15 amino acids. CDR3 nucleotide sequence: TGTGCCAGCAGTGAAAGGGGGTGGGGCACAGATACGCAGTATTTT. Amino acids: CASSERGWGTDTQYF.

The chain recombines TRBV9 with TRBJ1-2, with a weak D call TRBD1 (6 bases). The CDR3 runs 15 residues. CDR1 is SGDLS and CDR2 is YYNGEE in the germline V gene. Trimming removed 2 bases at V and 5 bases at J, with 16 bases between. The CDR3, as DNA: TGTGCCAGCAGCGTGACAGGTTCCCCGCTTTATGGCTACACCTTC. Protein: CASSVTGSPLYGYTF. The whole variable domain, remainder taken from reference TRBV9 and TRBJ1-2, is DSGVTQTPKHLITATGQRVTLRCSPRSGDLSVYWYQQSLDQGLQFLIQYYNGEERAKGNILERFSAQQFPDLHSELNLSSLELGDSALYFCASSVTGSPLYGYTFGSGTRLTVV.

The chain has TRBV14 and TRBJ2-7; D might be TRBD1 (6 bases). The CDR3 covers 14 residues. Trimming left V 5 bases short and J 9 bases short, with 20 bases between. Germline CDR1 and CDR2: SGHDN and FVKESK. CDR3 loop: CASSVTQGFGVQYF. The CDR3 bases are TGTGCCAGCAGCGTGACCCAGGGGTTCGGGGTGCAGTACTTC.

This clone was counted at least ten times. The rearrangement uses TRBV7-9 and TRBJ1-1; D is unresolved. CDR3 length: 15 amino acids. Germline CDR1 is SEHNR and CDR2 is FQNEAQ (reference sequence). V shed 6 bases and J shed 4 bases, with 18 bases lying between them. The CDR3 DNA is TGTGCCAGCAGTATAGCGGAGGCGGGTGCCACTGAAGCTTTCTTT. Translating gives CASSIAEAGATEAFF.